The source of this T cell receptor beta chain is a study of breast tumors, draining lymph nodes, adjacent tissues. This clonotype appeared a few times. What it recognizes is unknown. In TCRdb, the multiplex PCR reads were re-called with MiXCR into one record per CDR3 protein. The data hold fewer than 150,000 distinct CDR3 sequences, with about 20% observed a single time. Study findings and constraints: Findings are consistent with lymph node origin and intratumoral expansion of most tumor T cells. Luminal-like breast cancer showed significantly higher tumor–nontumor repertoire similarity than basal-like. Compared with lymph nodes, tumors were less diverse; compared with nontumor tissue, more.

The lymph nodes were axillary draining lymph nodes from breast cancer patients. Germline V gives CDR1 GTSNPN, CDR2 SVGIG (reference sequence). V lost 2 bases, J lost 1 base, and 9 bases lay in between. The CDR3 is 14 residues long. Specimen: axillary lymph node tissue. The TCR sequence derives from a female donor with breast cancer. Some clones in this sample may be carry-over from other donors' samples. V is TRBV30 and J is TRBJ1-3; no reliable D call. This CDR3 reads CAWSPDISGNTIYF. For the CDR3, the DNA is TGTGCCTGGAGTCCAGACATATCTGGAAACACCATATATTTT. The full variable domain, completed using reference TRBV30 and TRBJ1-3, is SQTIHQWPATLVQPVGSPLSLECTVEGTSNPNLYWYRQAAGRGLQLLFYSVGIGQISSEVPQNLSASRPQDRQFILSSKKLLLSDSGFYLCAWSPDISGNTIYFGEGSWLTVV.